This passage covers 2 T cell receptor beta chains from one sample sequenced in a study of T cell responses to AZD1222 COVID-19 vaccine. This table comes from immunoSEQ multiplex PCR, and its TCRdb copy is limited to in-frame clones, with some not included. The repertoire includes some 200,000 clones, 92% of them detected once, and more than 9% sits in the top ten. Sequencing used peripheral blood, obtained on day 0 of AZD1222 vaccination. The origin of the receptors is an adult in good health.

The rearrangement joins TRBV6-5 to TRBJ1-1; possibly TRBD1 for D (6 bases). V lost 6 bases and J lost 1, with 12 bases in between. The germline CDR1 and CDR2 sequences are MNHEY and SVGAGI. The CDR3 consists of 14 residues. In DNA form, the CDR3 reads TGTGCCAGCAGGGCGGGACATCCGAACACTGAAGCTTTCTTT. Its translation: CASRAGHPNTEAFF.

The chain recombines TRBV5-1 with TRBJ1-6; 10 nucleotides line up with TRBD1. CDR3 size: 14 residues. The germline V gene has CDR1 SGHRS and CDR2 YFSETQ. The J segment lost 10 bases and the V segment lost 4 bases, leaving 5 bases of the junction unmatched. The CDR3 spells CASSRTGGGSPLHF. The CDR3 DNA reads TGCGCCAGCAGCCGGACAGGGGGTGGATCACCCCTCCACTTT.